This T cell receptor beta chain was identified in a study of blood T cells in healthy people across ages. In regard to this clonotype: The junction and the germline gene differ at one end; a read error may be behind it.

Through a sample-barcoded 5' primer and a J-beta primer mix, a second PCR was run for roughly 7 to 12 cycles. MiXCR was run by TCRdb on the 5' RACE reads, yielding one entry per CDR3 protein. The sample shows roughly 2 million distinct CDR3 sequences, less than 50% of them seen only once. The sequencing sample was made of blood. This receptor was taken from a woman aged 40 to 49 in good health.

The CDR3 reads CASSPRQAYGHTF. In DNA, the CDR3 is TGTGCCAGCAGCCCGCGACAGGCCTATGGCCACACCTTC. The chain carries TRBV7-2 and TRBJ1-2; maybe TRBD1 (6 bases). The CDR3 has 13 residues. CDR1 and CDR2 from the germline V gene are SGHTA and FQGNSA.